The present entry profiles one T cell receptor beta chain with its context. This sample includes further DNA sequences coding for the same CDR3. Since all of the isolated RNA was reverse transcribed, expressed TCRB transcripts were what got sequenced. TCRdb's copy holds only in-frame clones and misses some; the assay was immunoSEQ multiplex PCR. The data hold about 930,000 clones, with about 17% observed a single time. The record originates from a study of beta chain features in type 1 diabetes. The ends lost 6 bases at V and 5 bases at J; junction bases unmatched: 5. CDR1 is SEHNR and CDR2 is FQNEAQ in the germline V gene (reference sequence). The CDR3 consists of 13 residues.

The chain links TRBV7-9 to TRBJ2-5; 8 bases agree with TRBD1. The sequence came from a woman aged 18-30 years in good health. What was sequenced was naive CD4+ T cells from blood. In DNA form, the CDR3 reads TGTGCCAGCAGTTTGACAGGGGTTGAGACCCAGTACTTC. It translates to CASSLTGVETQYF. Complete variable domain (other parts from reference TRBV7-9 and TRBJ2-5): DTGVSQNPRHKITKRGQNVTFRCDPISEHNRLYWYRQTLGQGPEFLTYFQNEAQLEKSRLLSDRFSAERPKGSFSTLEIQRTEQGDSAMYLCASSLTGVETQYFGPGTRLLVL.